This TCR beta chain came from a study of CD8+ T cells in alopecia areata. TCR sequencing used cDNA made by reverse transcription of extracted RNA. Some clones are missing from TCRdb's copy, which holds only in-frame ones; the method was immunoSEQ multiplex PCR. The table includes about 190,000 clones, around three fifths detected once. The CDR3 is made up of 15 amino acids. V dropped 0 bases and J dropped 3 bases, with 12 bases sitting between them. Germline V lookup: CDR1 MGHRA, CDR2 YSYEKL. The treatment denotes: oral pan-JAK inhibitor, 5-10 mg twice daily. The study's findings and limits: Sequences from scalp samples also cover resident alphabeta T cells of normal skin. Many expanded lesional clones persisted during tofacitinib (in both scalp and blood).

This clone was observed a few times. Its cognate antigen is unknown. The chain has TRBV4-1 and TRBJ2-7, with D maybe TRBD1 (5 bases). The receptor was isolated from a human donor with alopecia areata. Sequencing used CD8+ T cells sorted from blood, obtained at week 24, from a patient treated with tofacitinib. The CDR3 here is CASSQDYRQLYEQYF. CDR3 DNA: TGCGCCAGCAGCCAAGATTACAGACAGCTCTACGAGCAGTACTTC.